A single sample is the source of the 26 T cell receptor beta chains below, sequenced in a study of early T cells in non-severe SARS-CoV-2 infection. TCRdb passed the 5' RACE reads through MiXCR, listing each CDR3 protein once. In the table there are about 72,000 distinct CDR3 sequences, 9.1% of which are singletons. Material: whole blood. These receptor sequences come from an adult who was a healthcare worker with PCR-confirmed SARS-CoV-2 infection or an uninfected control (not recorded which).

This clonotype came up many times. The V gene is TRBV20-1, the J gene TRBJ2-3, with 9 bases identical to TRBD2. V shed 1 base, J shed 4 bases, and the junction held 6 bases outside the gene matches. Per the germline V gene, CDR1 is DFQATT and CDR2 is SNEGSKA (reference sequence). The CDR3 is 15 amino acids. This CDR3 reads CSARGFLAGSDTQYF. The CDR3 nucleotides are TGCAGTGCTAGAGGGTTTCTAGCGGGATCAGATACGCAGTATTTT.

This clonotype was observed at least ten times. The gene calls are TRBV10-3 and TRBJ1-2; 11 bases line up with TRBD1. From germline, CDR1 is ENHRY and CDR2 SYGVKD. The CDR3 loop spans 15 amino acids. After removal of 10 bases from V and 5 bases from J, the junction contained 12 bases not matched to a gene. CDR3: CASEASRDRGYGYTF. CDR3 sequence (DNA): TGTGCCAGCGAAGCGAGCCGGGACAGGGGGTATGGCTACACCTTC.

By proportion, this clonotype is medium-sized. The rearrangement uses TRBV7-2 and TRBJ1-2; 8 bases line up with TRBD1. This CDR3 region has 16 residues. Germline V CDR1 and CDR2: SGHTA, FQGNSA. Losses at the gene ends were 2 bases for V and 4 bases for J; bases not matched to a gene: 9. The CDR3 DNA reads TGTGCCAGCAGCTTACCTGGACAGGGAGATATCTATGGCTACACCTTC. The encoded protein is CASSLPGQGDIYGYTF.

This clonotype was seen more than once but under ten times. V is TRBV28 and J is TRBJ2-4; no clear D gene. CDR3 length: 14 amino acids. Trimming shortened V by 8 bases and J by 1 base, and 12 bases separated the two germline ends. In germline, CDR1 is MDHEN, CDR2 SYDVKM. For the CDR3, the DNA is TGTGCCAGCCGGCCCACCGGGGCCAAAAACATTCAGTACTTC. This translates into CASRPTGAKNIQYF. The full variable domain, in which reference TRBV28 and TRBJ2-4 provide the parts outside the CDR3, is DVKVTQSSRYLVKRTGEKVFLECVQDMDHENMFWYRQDPGLGLRLIYFSYDVKMKEKGDIPEGYSVSREKKERFSLILESASTNQTSMYLCASRPTGAKNIQYFGAGTRLSVL.

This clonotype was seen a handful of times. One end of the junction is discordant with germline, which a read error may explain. The CDR3 nucleotides read TGTGTCAGCACCCTTTATGACCCTGGGGCCTCCTACACCTTC. It is translated as CVSTLYDPGASYTF. The chain combines TRBV6-1 with TRBJ1-2; D is perhaps TRBD1 (5 bases). The CDR3 spans 14 residues. CDR1 and CDR2 (germline): MNHNS, SASEGT.

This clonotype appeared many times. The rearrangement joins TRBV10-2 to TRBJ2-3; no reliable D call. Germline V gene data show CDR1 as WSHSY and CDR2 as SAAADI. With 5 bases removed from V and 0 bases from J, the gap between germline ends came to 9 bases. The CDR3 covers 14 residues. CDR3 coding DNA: TGCGCCAGCAGTCTTGGTCCTAGCACAGATACGCAGTATTTT. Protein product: CASSLGPSTDTQYF.

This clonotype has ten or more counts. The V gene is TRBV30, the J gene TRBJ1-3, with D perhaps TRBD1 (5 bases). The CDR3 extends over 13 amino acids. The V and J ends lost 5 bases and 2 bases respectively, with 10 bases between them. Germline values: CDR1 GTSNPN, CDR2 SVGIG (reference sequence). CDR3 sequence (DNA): TGTGCCTGGGATCCAGGGACTGGAAACACCATATATTTT. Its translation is CAWDPGTGNTIYF.

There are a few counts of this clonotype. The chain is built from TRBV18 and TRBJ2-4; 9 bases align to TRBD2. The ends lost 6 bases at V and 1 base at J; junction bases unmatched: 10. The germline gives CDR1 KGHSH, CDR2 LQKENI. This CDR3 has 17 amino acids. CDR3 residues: CASSPNYSGSAKNIQYF. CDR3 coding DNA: TGTGCCAGCTCCCCCAATTATAGCGGGAGCGCCAAAAACATTCAGTACTTC.

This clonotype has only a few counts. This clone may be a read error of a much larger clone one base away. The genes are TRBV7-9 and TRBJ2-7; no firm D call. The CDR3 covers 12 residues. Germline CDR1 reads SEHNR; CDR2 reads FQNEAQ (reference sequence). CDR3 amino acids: CVSSALHYEQYF. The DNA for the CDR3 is TGTGTCAGCAGCGCCCTGCACTACGAGCAGTACTTC.

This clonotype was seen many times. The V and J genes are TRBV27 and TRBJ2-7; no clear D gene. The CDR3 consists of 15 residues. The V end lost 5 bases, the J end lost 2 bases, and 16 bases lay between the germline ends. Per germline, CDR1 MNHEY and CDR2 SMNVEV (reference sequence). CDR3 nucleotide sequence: TGTGCCAGCAGTCTTCGGCCCGGACGGGCCTACGAGCAGTACTTC. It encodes CASSLRPGRAYEQYF.

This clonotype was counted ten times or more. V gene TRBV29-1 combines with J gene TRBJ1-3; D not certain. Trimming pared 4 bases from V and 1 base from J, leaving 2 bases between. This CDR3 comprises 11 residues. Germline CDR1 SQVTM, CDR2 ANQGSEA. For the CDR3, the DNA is TGCAGCGTTGGGTCTGGAAACACCATATATTTT. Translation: CSVGSGNTIYF.

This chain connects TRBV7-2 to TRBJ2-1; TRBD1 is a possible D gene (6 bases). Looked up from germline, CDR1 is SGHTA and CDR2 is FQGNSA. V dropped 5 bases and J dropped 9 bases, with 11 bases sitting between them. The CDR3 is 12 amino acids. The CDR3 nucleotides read TGTGCCAGCAGCGTCCAGGGGAGTGAGCAGTTCTTC. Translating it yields CASSVQGSEQFF.

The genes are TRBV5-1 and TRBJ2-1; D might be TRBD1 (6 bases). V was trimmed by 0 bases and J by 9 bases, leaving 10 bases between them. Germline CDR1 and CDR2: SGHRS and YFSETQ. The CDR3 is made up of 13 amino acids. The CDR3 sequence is CASSLATGREQFF. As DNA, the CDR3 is TGCGCCAGCAGCTTGGCGACAGGCCGTGAGCAGTTCTTC. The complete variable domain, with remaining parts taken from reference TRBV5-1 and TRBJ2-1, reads KAGVTQTPRYLIKTRGQQVTLSCSPISGHRSVSWYQQTPGQGLQFLFEYFSETQRNKGNFPGRFSGRQFSNSRSEMNVSTLELGDSALYLCASSLATGREQFFGPGTRLTVL.

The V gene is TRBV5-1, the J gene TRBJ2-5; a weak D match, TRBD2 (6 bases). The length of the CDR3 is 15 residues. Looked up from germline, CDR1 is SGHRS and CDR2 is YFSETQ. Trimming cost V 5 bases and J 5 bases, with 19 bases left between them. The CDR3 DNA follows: TGCGCCAGCAGGTTTAATAGCGGCCGGGAGGAGACCCAGTACTTC. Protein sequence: CASRFNSGREETQYF. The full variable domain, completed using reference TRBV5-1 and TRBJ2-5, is KAGVTQTPRYLIKTRGQQVTLSCSPISGHRSVSWYQQTPGQGLQFLFEYFSETQRNKGNFPGRFSGRQFSNSRSEMNVSTLELGDSALYLCASRFNSGREETQYFGPGTRLLVL.

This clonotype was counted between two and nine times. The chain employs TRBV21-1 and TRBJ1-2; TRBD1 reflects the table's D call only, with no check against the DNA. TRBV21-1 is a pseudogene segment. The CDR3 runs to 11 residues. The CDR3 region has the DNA TGTGCCAGCAGGAAAAGGGGCGGCTACACCTTC. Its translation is CASRKRGGYTF.

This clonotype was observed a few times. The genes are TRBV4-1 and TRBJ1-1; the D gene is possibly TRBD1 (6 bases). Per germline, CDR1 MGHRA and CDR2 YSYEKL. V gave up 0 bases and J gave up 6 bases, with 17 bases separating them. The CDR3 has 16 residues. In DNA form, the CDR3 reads TGCGCCAGCAGCCAAGAATGGGCAGGGGAAGGCGCTGAAGCTTTCTTT. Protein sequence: CASSQEWAGEGAEAFF.

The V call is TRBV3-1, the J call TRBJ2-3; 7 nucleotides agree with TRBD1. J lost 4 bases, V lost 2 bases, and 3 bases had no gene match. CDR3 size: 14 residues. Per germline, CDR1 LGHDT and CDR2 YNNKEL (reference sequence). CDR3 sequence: CASSQRQGADTQYF. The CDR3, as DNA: TGTGCCAGCAGCCAAAGACAGGGCGCAGATACGCAGTATTTT.

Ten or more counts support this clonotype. The CDR3 coding sequence is TGCAGTGCTGGGGGACTAGCGTACAATGAGCAGTTCTTC. It specifies CSAGGLAYNEQFF. V usage is TRBV20-1 and J usage is TRBJ2-1; 10 bases fit TRBD2. In germline, CDR1 is DFQATT, CDR2 SNEGSKA (reference sequence). V shed 5 bases and J 4 bases; nucleotides not matched to a gene: 2. This CDR3 comprises 13 residues.

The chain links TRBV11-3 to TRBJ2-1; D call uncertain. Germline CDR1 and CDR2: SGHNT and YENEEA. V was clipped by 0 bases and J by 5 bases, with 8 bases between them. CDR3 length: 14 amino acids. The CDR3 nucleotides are TGTGCCAGCAGCTTAGAGGGATACCACAATGAGCAGTTCTTC. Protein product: CASSLEGYHNEQFF.

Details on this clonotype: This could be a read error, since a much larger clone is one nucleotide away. CDR3 sequence reads: CANRPLGQGNYGYTF. CDR3 coding DNA: TGTGCCAACAGACCCCTAGGACAGGGCAACTATGGCTACACCTTC. The V gene is TRBV12-3 or TRBV12-4, the J gene TRBJ1-2; 8 bases are shared with TRBD1. J gave up 2 bases and V 10 bases, and 12 bases lay outside the gene matches. The CDR3 covers 15 residues.

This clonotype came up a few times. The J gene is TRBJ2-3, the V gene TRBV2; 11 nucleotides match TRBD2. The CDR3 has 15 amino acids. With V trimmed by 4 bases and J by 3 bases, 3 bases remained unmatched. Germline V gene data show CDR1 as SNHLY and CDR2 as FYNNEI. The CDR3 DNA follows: TGTGCCAGCAGTGTGGGACTAGCGGTTACAGATACGCAGTATTTT. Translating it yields CASSVGLAVTDTQYF. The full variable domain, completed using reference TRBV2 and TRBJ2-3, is EPEVTQTPSHQVTQMGQEVILRCVPISNHLYFYWYRQILGQKVEFLVSFYNNEISEKSEIFDDQFSVERPDGSNFTLKIRSTKLEDSAMYFCASSVGLAVTDTQYFGPGTRLTVL.

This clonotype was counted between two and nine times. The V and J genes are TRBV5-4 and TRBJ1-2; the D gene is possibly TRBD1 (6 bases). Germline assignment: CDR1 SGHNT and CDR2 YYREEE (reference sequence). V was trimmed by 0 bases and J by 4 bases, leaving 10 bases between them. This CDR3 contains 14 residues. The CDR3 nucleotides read TGTGCCAGCAGCTTGGATGACAGGAGCTATGGCTACACCTTC. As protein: CASSLDDRSYGYTF.

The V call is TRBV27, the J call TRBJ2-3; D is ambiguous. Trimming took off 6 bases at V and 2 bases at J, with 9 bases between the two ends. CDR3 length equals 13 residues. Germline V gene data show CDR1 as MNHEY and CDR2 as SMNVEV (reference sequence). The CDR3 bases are TGTGCCAGCAGAGGACGAAACACAGATACGCAGTATTTT. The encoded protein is CASRGRNTDTQYF.

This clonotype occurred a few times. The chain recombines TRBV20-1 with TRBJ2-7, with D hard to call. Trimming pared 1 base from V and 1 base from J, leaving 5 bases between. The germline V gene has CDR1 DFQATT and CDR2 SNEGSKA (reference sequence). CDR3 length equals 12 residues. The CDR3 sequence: CSARGESYEQYF. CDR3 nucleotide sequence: TGCAGTGCTAGAGGGGAATCCTACGAGCAGTACTTC.

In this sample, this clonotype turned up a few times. The CDR3 DNA follows: TGTGCCAGCAGTTTAAGACAACTTAACTATGGCTACACCTTC. This codes for CASSLRQLNYGYTF. This rearrangement joins TRBV12-3 or TRBV12-4 to TRBJ1-2; D not certain. Deletions cut 2 bases from V and 1 base from J, with 8 bases between. The CDR3 is made up of 14 amino acids.

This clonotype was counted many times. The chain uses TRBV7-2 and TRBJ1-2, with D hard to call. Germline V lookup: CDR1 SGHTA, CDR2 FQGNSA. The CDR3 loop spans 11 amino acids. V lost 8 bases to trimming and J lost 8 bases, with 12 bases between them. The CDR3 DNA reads TGTGCCAGCTCGGATACGGTGGGCTACACCTTC. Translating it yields CASSDTVGYTF. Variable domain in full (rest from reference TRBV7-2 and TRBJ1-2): GAGVSQSPSNKVTEKGKDVELRCDPISGHTALYWYRQSLGQGLEFLIYFQGNSAPDKSGLPSDRFSAERTGGSVSTLTIQRTQQEDSAVYLCASSDTVGYTFGSGTRLTVV.